A selection of T cell receptor beta chains follows, all from one sample in a study of blood T cell repertoires in COVID-19. TCRdb keeps only in-frame clones here, not all; method: immunoSEQ multiplex PCR. The sample lists over 65,000 clones, around 90% occurring once. The sequenced sample was peripheral blood. Receptor source: a man in his forties or fifties with active COVID-19. Each CDR3 is given with its conserved first and last residue. A D gene is named only where the DNA matches it firmly. Clone size, where shown, is once, few, many, or a class for clones that have expanded.

V gene	J gene	D gene	clone size	CDR3 protein	CDR3 DNA
TRBV6-6	TRBJ1-2	TRBD1	NA	CASSSTGGNYGYTF	TGTGCCAGCAGTTCGACAGGGGGAAACTATGGCTACACCTTC
TRBV5-4	TRBJ2-7	TRBD2	NA	CASKLAGGAGEQYF	TGTGCCAGCAAACTAGCGGGAGGGGCTGGCGAGCAGTACTTC
TRBV3-1/TRBV3-2	TRBJ1-3	NA	once	CASRQAGNTIYF	TGTGCCAGCAGACAGGCCGGAAACACCATATATTTT
TRBV10-3	TRBJ2-5	NA	NA	CAISGQGQETQYF	TGTGCCATCAGTGGTCAGGGACAAGAGACCCAGTACTTC
TRBV7-9	TRBJ2-3	NA	NA	CASSLAPGGTDTQYF	TGTGCCAGCAGCTTAGCGCCGGGGGGCACAGATACGCAGTATTTT
TRBV2	TRBJ2-1	TRBD2	NA	CASSDLGLAGNNEQFF	TGTGCCAGCAGTGACTTGGGACTAGCGGGGAACAATGAGCAGTTCTTC
TRBV3-1/TRBV3-2	TRBJ2-5	NA	NA	CASSQALEETQYF	TGTGCCAGCAGCCAAGCTCTAGAGGAGACCCAGTACTTC
TRBV27	TRBJ2-3	NA	NA	CASSLKILMSDTQYF	TGTGCCAGCAGTTTAAAGATACTAATGTCGGATACGCAGTATTTT
TRBV27	TRBJ2-3	NA	NA	CASSFWESTDTQYF	TGTGCCAGCAGTTTTTGGGAGAGCACAGATACGCAGTATTTT
TRBV9	TRBJ1-2	NA	NA	CASTSGQLVNYGYTF	TGTGCCAGCACATCCGGACAGCTCGTTAACTATGGCTACACCTTC
TRBV3-1/TRBV3-2	TRBJ2-7	TRBD2	few	CASSLGTSGVSYEQYF	TGTGCCAGCAGCCTAGGGACTAGCGGCGTCTCCTACGAGCAGTACTTC
TRBV13	TRBJ1-2	NA	once	CASSAQDRYYGYTF	TGTGCCAGCAGCGCACAGGACAGATACTATGGCTACACCTTC
TRBV2	TRBJ1-2	NA	NA	CASSEGKAVLGHGYTF	TGTGCCAGCAGTGAAGGGAAGGCGGTCTTGGGGCACGGCTACACCTTC
TRBV27	TRBJ2-7	TRBD2	NA	CASTRLAGEIYEQYF	TGTGCCAGCACCCGACTAGCGGGAGAGATCTACGAGCAGTACTTC
TRBV19	TRBJ1-2	TRBD1	few	CASSWAGGVYTF	TGTGCCAGTAGTTGGGCAGGGGGCGTCTACACCTTC
TRBV12-3/TRBV12-4	TRBJ1-5	NA	NA	CASSRGLNQPQHF	TGTGCCAGCAGTCGGGGGTTAAATCAGCCCCAGCATTTT